The next 31 T cell receptor beta chains were all read from a single sample in a study of shared T cell receptors in the human thymus. Repertoires were generated with immunoSEQ multiplex PCR, while TCRdb's copy carries only in-frame clones and drops some. This table holds 500,000 to 850,000 clones, around 87% found once. The sample was also linked to a second study, of human thymus T cells.

Material for sequencing was thymocytes. These receptors were obtained from a boy less than two years old with a congenital heart defect.

A single count supports this clone. In DNA, the CDR3 is TGTGCCAGCAGCACTAGCGGGGCTAGCCAAGAGACCCAGTACTTC. Translated, it gives CASSTSGASQETQYF. The chain recombines TRBV13 with TRBJ2-5; 10 bases line up with TRBD2. This CDR3 has 15 amino acids. CDR1 and CDR2 from the germline V gene are PRHDT and FYEKMQ (reference sequence). The ends lost 5 bases at V and 1 base at J; junction bases unmatched: 4.

On this clone itself: The germline gene is not matched at one end of the junction; a read error may be the cause. This sequence joins TRBV5-4 and TRBJ1-2; 9 bases match TRBD1. The length of the CDR3 is 14 residues. Looked up from germline, CDR1 is SGHNT and CDR2 is YYREEE (reference sequence). The CDR3 DNA reads TGTGCCAGCAGCTCTGGACAGGGGAACTGTGGCTACACCTTC. As protein: CASSSGQGNCGYTF.

The chain recombines TRBV29-1 with TRBJ2-7; 8 positions agree with TRBD1. V lost 5 bases, J lost 2 bases, and 8 bases stayed unmatched. CDR1 and CDR2 (germline): SQVTM, ANQGSEA. The CDR3 loop spans 14 amino acids. The CDR3 loop reads CSVTGQEATYEQYF. CDR3 in DNA: TGCAGCGTTACGGGACAGGAGGCCACCTACGAGCAGTACTTC.

The genes are TRBV28 and TRBJ2-7; the match to TRBD1 covers 10 bases. Trimming at V came to 3 bases and at J to 7 bases, leaving 9 bases not matched to a gene. Germline V gene lookup returns CDR1 MDHEN and CDR2 SYDVKM. The CDR3 totals 15 residues. CDR3 sequence: CASSFRRGQGKEQYF. The CDR3 region has the DNA TGTGCCAGCAGTTTCAGGCGGGGACAGGGGAAGGAGCAGTACTTC.

CDR3 coding DNA: TGTGCCAGCAGTTTACGGACCCGGAGGGCTTTCTTT. Its translation is CASSLRTRRAFF. This chain joins TRBV28 and TRBJ1-1; D remains ambiguous. Between the trimmed V and J ends, which lost 2 bases and 11 bases, there was a span of 12 bases. The CDR3 is made up of 12 amino acids. Germline values: CDR1 MDHEN, CDR2 SYDVKM. The entire variable domain, with the rest obtained from reference TRBV28 and TRBJ1-1, is as follows: DVKVTQSSRYLVKRTGEKVFLECVQDMDHENMFWYRQDPGLGLRLIYFSYDVKMKEKGDIPEGYSVSREKKERFSLILESASTNQTSMYLCASSLRTRRAFFGQGTRLTVV.

The chain has TRBV5-1 and TRBJ2-6; D is possibly TRBD1 (6 bases). This CDR3 is 16 amino acids long. From germline, CDR1 is SGHRS and CDR2 YFSETQ. Trimming pared 4 bases from V and 0 bases from J, leaving 11 bases between. The CDR3 loop is CASSADSYSGANVLTF. CDR3 in DNA: TGCGCCAGCAGCGCGGACAGCTACTCTGGGGCCAACGTCCTGACTTTC.

CDR3 nucleotide sequence: TGTGCCAGCAGCTATATTTTAGCCCCTGTACCCGCTTTCTTT. It yields the protein CASSYILAPVPAFF. The J gene is TRBJ1-1, the V gene TRBV7-9, with no clear D. The V and J ends lost 4 bases and 11 bases respectively, with 20 bases between them. Germline CDR1 and CDR2: SEHNR and FQNEAQ (reference sequence). CDR3 length: 14 residues.

CDR3 residues: CASSQEQNGQGTQPRGYTF. Here the CDR3 DNA reads TGCGCCAGCAGCCAAGAGCAAAACGGGCAGGGAACACAACCTCGTGGCTACACCTTC. The V call is TRBV4-3, the J call TRBJ1-2, with D maybe TRBD1 (5 bases). Looked up from germline, CDR1 is LGHNA and CDR2 is YSLEER. V dropped 0 bases and J dropped 7 bases, with 27 bases sitting between them. CDR3 size: 19 residues.

The rearrangement links TRBV29-1 to TRBJ2-1; the D gene is possibly TRBD1 (5 bases). This CDR3 contains 13 residues. Germline V gene data show CDR1 as SQVTM and CDR2 as ANQGSEA. With 6 bases removed from V and 8 bases from J, the gap between germline ends came to 17 bases. The CDR3 coding sequence is TGCAGCGTAGTGACGGCCCTCAGGGATGAGCAGTTCTTC. Translation: CSVVTALRDEQFF.

The chain is built from TRBV5-1 and TRBJ2-7; TRBD1 matches at 8 bases. The CDR3 length is 14 residues. The germline V gene encodes CDR1 SGHRS and CDR2 YFSETQ. V shed 0 bases and J 5 bases; nucleotides not matched to a gene: 4. CDR3 sequence (DNA): TGCGCCAGCAGCTTGGCGCAGGGGGCCCACGAGCAGTACTTC. Its translation is CASSLAQGAHEQYF.

This sequence joins TRBV2 and TRBJ2-7; D may be TRBD2 (6 bases). In germline, CDR1 is SNHLY, CDR2 FYNNEI. V gave up 1 base and J gave up 6 bases, with 28 bases separating them. The length of the CDR3 is 19 residues. CDR3 protein: CASSEVVRGTFSSPGEQYF. The DNA of the CDR3 is TGTGCCAGCAGTGAAGTGGTCCGGGGGACTTTTTCCTCTCCGGGCGAGCAGTACTTC.

The chain joins TRBV6-5 to TRBJ1-5; 9 nucleotides align to TRBD1. The trim removed 2 bases at V and 1 base at J, leaving 3 bases unmatched. CDR3 size: 16 residues. CDR1 is MNHEY and CDR2 is SVGAGI in the germline V gene. CDR3 in amino acids: CASSYPGQGSNQPQHF. Here the CDR3 DNA reads TGTGCCAGCAGTTACCCCGGACAGGGGAGCAATCAGCCCCAGCATTTT.

V and J are TRBV4-3 and TRBJ2-1; D is perhaps TRBD2 (7 bases). The ends were cut back, 0 bases at V and 7 bases at J, with 31 bases in the middle. This CDR3 has 21 amino acids. Germline assignment: CDR1 LGHNA and CDR2 YSLEER. The CDR3 here is CASSQEWARGASGHTRNEQFF. CDR3 coding DNA: TGCGCCAGCAGCCAAGAGTGGGCCCGGGGGGCTAGCGGACACACGAGGAATGAGCAGTTCTTC.

J is TRBJ2-1 and V is TRBV6-4; the D gene is possibly TRBD2 (6 bases). CDR1 is MRHNA, CDR2 SNTAGT, per germline. V was pared by 3 bases and J by 11 bases, with 23 bases between. The CDR3 spans 16 residues. The CDR3: CASSEKGGEHIRKQFF. Here the CDR3 DNA reads TGTGCCAGCAGTGAAAAAGGCGGGGAACATATACGAAAGCAGTTCTTC.

A note on this clone: The sample has other DNA sequences that encode this CDR3 too. The chain recombines TRBV5-1 with TRBJ2-5; D possibly corresponds to TRBD1 (5 bases). With the DNA end fitting TRBJ2-7 better, the J assignment may be wrong. Germline values: CDR1 SGHRS, CDR2 YFSETQ. This CDR3 has 13 residues. This CDR3 reads CASSLTGSYEQYF. DNA of the CDR3: TGCGCCAGCAGCTTAACAGGCTCCTACGAGCAGTACTTC.

V and J are TRBV11-2 and TRBJ2-7, with 11 bases fitting TRBD2. Germline CDR1 SGHAT, CDR2 FQNNGV. V shed 4 bases, J shed 3 bases, and the junction held 5 bases outside the gene matches. The length of the CDR3 is 15 residues. CDR3 amino acids: CASSYLAGGFYEQYF. The CDR3 coding sequence is TGTGCCAGCAGCTACCTAGCGGGAGGTTTCTACGAGCAGTACTTC.

V gene TRBV5-8 combines with J gene TRBJ1-2, with D hard to call. This CDR3 is 17 amino acids long. Germline V gene lookup returns CDR1 SGHTS and CDR2 YDEGEE. The germline V and J ends were trimmed by 0 bases and 8 bases, with 23 bases remaining between them. The CDR3 protein is CASSLVFPRQSITGYTF. For the CDR3, the DNA is TGTGCCAGCAGCTTGGTCTTTCCTCGCCAATCTATAACCGGCTACACCTTC. The complete variable domain, with remaining parts taken from reference TRBV5-8 and TRBJ1-2, reads EAGVTQSPTHLIKTRGQQATLRCSPISGHTSVYWYQQALGLGLQFLLWYDEGEERNRGNFPPRFSGRQFPNYSSELNVNALELEDSALYLCASSLVFPRQSITGYTFGSGTRLTVV.

This chain uses TRBV4-3 with TRBJ2-2; D not certain. Germline CDR1 and CDR2: LGHNA and YSLEER. V lost 6 bases and J 4 bases, leaving 12 bases between the germline ends. The CDR3 sequence is 14 residues long. The chain's CDR3 is CASSDFPGTGELFF. In nucleotides, the CDR3 is TGCGCCAGCAGTGACTTTCCGGGCACCGGGGAGCTGTTTTTT.

The chain employs TRBV30 and TRBJ2-3, with TRBD2 matching over 7 bases. J gave up 2 bases and V 3 bases, and 11 bases lay outside the gene matches. CDR1 GTSNPN and CDR2 SVGIG come from the germline V gene (reference sequence). The length of the CDR3 is 16 residues. The chain's CDR3 is CAWRAGVGGFTDTQYF. The CDR3 coding sequence is TGTGCCTGGAGGGCGGGGGTCGGCGGGTTCACAGATACGCAGTATTTT.

CDR3 coding DNA: TGTGCCAGCAGCTTAACAGGGGACCCCTACGAGCAGTACTTC. Its translation is CASSLTGDPYEQYF. The chain uses TRBV7-9 and TRBJ2-7, with TRBD1 identical over 7 bases. Germline CDR1 SEHNR, CDR2 FQNEAQ (reference sequence). With 2 bases clipped from V and 2 bases from J, the junction kept 3 bases outside the gene matches. This CDR3 has 14 amino acids. Filled out from reference TRBV7-9 and TRBJ2-7, the complete variable domain reads DTGVSQNPRHKITKRGQNVTFRCDPISEHNRLYWYRQTLGQGPEFLTYFQNEAQLEKSRLLSDRFSAERPKGSFSTLEIQRTEQGDSAMYLCASSLTGDPYEQYFGPGTRLTVT.

The gene calls are TRBV14 and TRBJ1-2; TRBD1 matches 11 bases. Germline CDR1 is SGHDN and CDR2 is FVKESK. This CDR3 has 14 amino acids. With 4 bases clipped from V and 7 bases from J, the junction kept 5 bases outside the gene matches. The CDR3 DNA is TGTGCCAGCAGCCGGGGACAGGGGGATTCTGGCTACACCTTC. Translating it yields CASSRGQGDSGYTF.

The V gene is TRBV6-4, the J gene TRBJ2-5; 8 bases map to TRBD2. The DNA end favors TRBJ2-7, so the J call may be wrong. This CDR3 is 15 amino acids long. Germline values: CDR1 MRHNA, CDR2 SNTAGT. DNA of the CDR3: TGTGCCAGCAGTGAGATTAGCGGGAACCCCTACGAGCAGTACTTC. This encodes CASSEISGNPYEQYF.

V usage is TRBV27 and J usage is TRBJ2-1, with D possibly TRBD2 on 6 matching bases. Germline V gene sequence: CDR1 MNHEY, CDR2 SMNVEV (reference sequence). Trimming took off 8 bases at V and 9 bases at J, with 23 bases between the two ends. The CDR3 has 15 amino acids. The CDR3 bases are TGTGCCAGCGGTGGGACCGGGACTTCTTCACCTGAGCAGTTCTTC. It encodes CASGGTGTSSPEQFF.

On this clone: Distinct nucleotide sequences in the sample also encode this CDR3. The chain uses TRBV27 and TRBJ2-3; no firm D call. This CDR3 contains 12 residues. Germline-derived CDR1 and CDR2 are MNHEY and SMNVEV (reference sequence). V was pared by 4 bases and J by 2 bases, with 4 bases between. CDR3 DNA: TGTGCCAGCAGTTCCTACACAGATACGCAGTATTTT. It yields the protein CASSSYTDTQYF.

V gene TRBV6-5 combines with J gene TRBJ1-6; D call uncertain. V dropped 6 bases and J dropped 7 bases, with 10 bases sitting between them. This CDR3 contains 13 residues. Germline V CDR1 and CDR2: MNHEY, SVGAGI. This chain's CDR3 is CASRDMWNSPLHF. CDR3 nucleotide sequence: TGTGCCAGCAGAGACATGTGGAATTCACCCCTCCACTTT.

The chain has TRBV4-1 and TRBJ2-6; possibly TRBD2 for D (5 bases). The CDR3 extends over 16 amino acids. Germline V gene data show CDR1 as MGHRA and CDR2 as YSYEKL. Between the trimmed V and J ends, which lost 4 bases and 1 base, there was a span of 11 bases. CDR3: CASSLNTGSGANVLTF. CDR3 DNA sequence: TGCGCCAGCAGCCTCAACACGGGATCTGGGGCCAACGTCCTGACTTTC.

V is TRBV6-5 and J is TRBJ2-7, with D perhaps TRBD1 (6 bases). Trimming cost V 5 bases and J 1 base, with 15 bases left between them. The CDR3 runs 15 residues. Germline V gives CDR1 MNHEY, CDR2 SVGAGI. The CDR3 coding sequence is TGTGCCAGCAGTCTATGGCCCGACAGGTCCTACGAGCAGTACTTC. Translation: CASSLWPDRSYEQYF.

V is TRBV4-3 and J is TRBJ1-1; 7 bases match TRBD1. J lost 5 bases, V lost 0 bases, and 3 bases had no gene match. Germline V gene sequence: CDR1 LGHNA, CDR2 YSLEER. CDR3 size: 14 residues. The CDR3 is CASSQENRGTEAFF. The CDR3 DNA sequence: TGCGCCAGCAGCCAAGAGAACAGGGGTACTGAAGCTTTCTTT.

V gene TRBV5-6 combines with J gene TRBJ1-1; 12 bases are a match to TRBD1. V gave up 4 bases and J gave up 3 bases; unmatched junction bases: 7. The germline gives CDR1 SGHDT, CDR2 YYEEEE. The CDR3 has 16 amino acids. For the CDR3, the DNA is TGTGCCAGCAGCAGCGGGACAGGGGGCTCGGACACTGAAGCTTTCTTT. This codes for CASSSGTGGSDTEAFF.

The chain links TRBV7-6 to TRBJ2-7, with TRBD1 matching over 9 bases. The CDR3 is 13 residues long. The trim removed 4 bases at V and 3 bases at J, leaving 1 base unmatched. Germline CDR1 reads SGHVS; CDR2 reads FNYEAQ. The CDR3 loop reads CASSWGQGYEQYF. The DNA of the CDR3 is TGTGCCAGCAGCTGGGGACAGGGCTACGAGCAGTACTTC. The variable domain in full, with the rest retrieved from reference TRBV7-6 and TRBJ2-7, is GAGVSQSPRYKVTKRGQDVALRCDPISGHVSLYWYRQALGQGPEFLTYFNYEAQQDKSGLPNDRFSAERPEGSISTLTIQRTEQRDSAMYRCASSWGQGYEQYFGPGTRLTVT.

On this clone: Other DNA sequences in the same sample also yield this CDR3. V usage is TRBV6-5 and J usage is TRBJ2-7; 8 bases fit TRBD1. The junction had 3 bases not matched to a gene; V was cut back by 5 bases and J by 0 bases. The CDR3 is 14 residues long. In germline, CDR1 is MNHEY, CDR2 SVGAGI. CDR3 sequence reads: CASSPDRVSYEQYF. CDR3 nucleotide sequence: TGTGCCAGCAGTCCGGACAGGGTCTCCTACGAGCAGTACTTC.